These T cell receptor beta chains were read from a single sample in a study of blood T cell repertoires in COVID-19. The repertoire was sequenced with immunoSEQ multiplex PCR; TCRdb's copy has only in-frame clones and lacks some. Found here are about 9,000 clones, around four fifths of them singletons; the top ten hold more than 8.5%. The sequenced sample consisted of peripheral blood. These receptors originate from a human donor in a cohort sampled during active COVID-19. Both conserved end residues are part of each CDR3. Each record gives: D gene, clone size, V gene, J gene, CDR3 protein, CDR3 DNA. A D gene is named only where the DNA matches it firmly. Size is stated for part of the rows, as once, few or many counts, or as a class when the clone is expanded.

d_gene: NA; abundance: few; v_gene: TRBV10-1; j_gene: TRBJ2-3; CDR3aa: CASSTGGTDTQYF; CDR3nt: TGCGCCAGCAGTACCGGTGGCACAGATACGCAGTATTTT
d_gene: TRBD1; abundance: NA; v_gene: TRBV5-4; j_gene: TRBJ1-2; CDR3aa: CASSQRQGSYGYTF; CDR3nt: TGTGCTAGCAGCCAGCGACAGGGAAGCTATGGCTACACCTTC
d_gene: TRBD1; abundance: NA; v_gene: TRBV4-3; j_gene: TRBJ2-7; CDR3aa: CASSLGQGAYEQYF; CDR3nt: TGCGCCAGCAGCCTCGGACAGGGGGCGTACGAGCAGTACTTC
d_gene: NA; abundance: once; v_gene: TRBV30; j_gene: TRBJ1-6; CDR3aa: CAWSLAGAVYSPLHF; CDR3nt: TGTGCCTGGAGTTTGGCAGGGGCCGTTTATTCACCCCTCCACTTT
d_gene: TRBD1; abundance: NA; v_gene: TRBV7-6; j_gene: TRBJ1-4; CDR3aa: CASSLRTGGLNEKLFF; CDR3nt: TGTGCCAGCAGCTTACGGACAGGGGGTCTTAATGAAAAACTGTTTTTT
d_gene: NA; abundance: few; v_gene: TRBV12-3/TRBV12-4; j_gene: TRBJ1-5; CDR3aa: CASTTGSNQPQHF; CDR3nt: TGTGCCAGTACGACAGGCAGCAATCAGCCCCAGCATTTT
d_gene: NA; abundance: NA; v_gene: TRBV29-1; j_gene: TRBJ2-7; CDR3aa: CSVVSFGRGGYEQYF; CDR3nt: TGCAGCGTTGTGTCTTTCGGTAGGGGGGGCTACGAGCAGTACTTC
d_gene: TRBD2; abundance: NA; v_gene: TRBV5-1; j_gene: TRBJ2-1; CDR3aa: CASSTLAGGHNEQFF; CDR3nt: TGCGCCAGCAGCACCTTAGCGGGGGGGCACAATGAGCAGTTCTTC
d_gene: TRBD1; abundance: once; v_gene: TRBV7-6; j_gene: TRBJ1-1; CDR3aa: CASSPPDRETEAFF; CDR3nt: TGTGCCAGCAGCCCCCCGGACAGGGAAACTGAAGCTTTCTTT
d_gene: TRBD1; abundance: NA; v_gene: TRBV4-1; j_gene: TRBJ1-6; CDR3aa: CASSHRQGVYSPLHF; CDR3nt: TGCGCCAGCAGCCACCGACAGGGGGTTTATTCACCCCTCCACTTT
d_gene: TRBD2; abundance: NA; v_gene: TRBV29-1; j_gene: TRBJ2-5; CDR3aa: CSVDDPLRGGPETQYF; CDR3nt: TGCAGCGTTGATGATCCGCTGCGGGGGGGCCCGGAGACCCAGTACTTC
d_gene: NA; abundance: NA; v_gene: TRBV24-1; j_gene: TRBJ2-3; CDR3aa: CATSDVAWGAGTDTQYF; CDR3nt: TGTGCCACCAGTGATGTAGCTTGGGGAGCCGGCACAGATACGCAGTATTTT
d_gene: TRBD1; abundance: few; v_gene: TRBV18; j_gene: TRBJ2-7; CDR3aa: CASSDGQGAGEQYF; CDR3nt: TGTGCCAGCTCAGATGGACAGGGGGCGGGAGAGCAGTACTTC
d_gene: TRBD2; abundance: once; v_gene: TRBV5-1; j_gene: TRBJ2-5; CDR3aa: CASSVLAGAQTQYF; CDR3nt: TGCGCCAGCAGCGTACTAGCGGGGGCCCAGACCCAGTACTTC
d_gene: NA; abundance: NA; v_gene: TRBV6-4; j_gene: TRBJ2-3; CDR3aa: CASSVVQGSTDTQYF; CDR3nt: TGTGCCAGCAGTGTAGTACAGGGAAGCACAGATACGCAGTATTTT
d_gene: NA; abundance: few; v_gene: TRBV6-5; j_gene: TRBJ2-5; CDR3aa: CASSYRGAIETQYF; CDR3nt: TGTGCCAGCAGTTACCGGGGAGCCATAGAGACCCAGTACTTC
d_gene: TRBD1; abundance: NA; v_gene: TRBV11-3; j_gene: TRBJ1-1; CDR3aa: CASSPGTGNTEAFF; CDR3nt: TGTGCCAGCAGCCCGGGGACAGGGAACACTGAAGCTTTCTTT
d_gene: NA; abundance: medium-sized; v_gene: TRBV14; j_gene: TRBJ2-1; CDR3aa: CASSQDQGTVYNEQFF; CDR3nt: TGTGCCAGCAGCCAAGATCAGGGTACAGTATACAATGAGCAGTTCTTC
d_gene: TRBD1; abundance: few; v_gene: TRBV9; j_gene: TRBJ1-2; CDR3aa: CASSVDGTGRYGYTF; CDR3nt: TGTGCCAGCAGCGTAGACGGGACAGGGAGGTATGGCTACACCTTC
d_gene: NA; abundance: NA; v_gene: TRBV3-1/TRBV3-2; j_gene: TRBJ1-1; CDR3aa: CASSQGAGRTGEAFF; CDR3nt: TGTGCCAGCAGCCAGGGTGCGGGGCGGACGGGTGAAGCTTTCTTT
d_gene: TRBD1; abundance: large; v_gene: TRBV24-1; j_gene: TRBJ2-3; CDR3aa: CATSEGLGTGSADTQYF; CDR3nt: TGTGCCACCAGTGAGGGCCTGGGGACAGGGTCAGCAGATACGCAGTATTTT
d_gene: TRBD1; abundance: once; v_gene: TRBV19; j_gene: TRBJ1-2; CDR3aa: CASTILHGGQGNGYTF; CDR3nt: TGTGCCAGTACCATTCTCCATGGGGGACAGGGGAATGGCTACACCTTC
d_gene: NA; abundance: few; v_gene: TRBV19; j_gene: TRBJ1-4; CDR3aa: CASSKAGGREKLFF; CDR3nt: TGTGCCAGTAGTAAGGCCGGGGGACGTGAAAAACTGTTTTTT
d_gene: TRBD1; abundance: NA; v_gene: TRBV7-2; j_gene: TRBJ2-1; CDR3aa: CASSWGQGSYNEQFF; CDR3nt: TGTGCCAGCAGCTGGGGACAGGGTTCCTACAATGAGCAGTTCTTC
d_gene: NA; abundance: NA; v_gene: TRBV7-2; j_gene: TRBJ2-3; CDR3aa: CASSLEAAGTDTQYF; CDR3nt: TGTGCCAGCAGCTTAGAAGCGGCAGGCACAGATACGCAGTATTTT
d_gene: TRBD2; abundance: NA; v_gene: TRBV2; j_gene: TRBJ2-5; CDR3aa: CASSEAWTSGGIRETQYF; CDR3nt: TGTGCCAGCAGTGAAGCATGGACTAGCGGGGGGATTCGGGAGACCCAGTACTTC
d_gene: TRBD1; abundance: NA; v_gene: TRBV19; j_gene: TRBJ2-2; CDR3aa: CASLGQRNTGELFF; CDR3nt: TGTGCCAGTTTGGGACAGAGGAACACCGGGGAGCTGTTTTTT
d_gene: TRBD1; abundance: NA; v_gene: TRBV12-3/TRBV12-4; j_gene: TRBJ1-1; CDR3aa: CASSSNRGTEAFF; CDR3nt: TGTGCCAGCAGCTCCAACAGGGGCACTGAAGCTTTCTTT
d_gene: NA; abundance: NA; v_gene: TRBV2; j_gene: TRBJ2-3; CDR3aa: CASSEAYERDTQYF; CDR3nt: TGTGCCAGCAGTGAAGCGTATGAGAGGGATACGCAGTATTTT
d_gene: TRBD2; abundance: NA; v_gene: TRBV14; j_gene: TRBJ2-3; CDR3aa: CASSQLAGGPDTQYF; CDR3nt: TGTGCCAGCAGCCAACTAGCGGGGGGTCCCGATACGCAGTATTTT
d_gene: NA; abundance: NA; v_gene: TRBV7-8; j_gene: TRBJ2-4; CDR3aa: CASSLGTGALNIQYF; CDR3nt: TGTGCCAGCAGCTTAGGTACAGGCGCCTTAAACATTCAGTACTTC
d_gene: NA; abundance: NA; v_gene: TRBV28; j_gene: TRBJ1-1; CDR3aa: CATYAGEGTEAFF; CDR3nt: TGTGCCACCTATGCAGGGGAGGGCACTGAAGCTTTCTTT
d_gene: NA; abundance: NA; v_gene: TRBV2; j_gene: TRBJ2-1; CDR3aa: CATSLGTSYNEQFF; CDR3nt: TGTGCCACCTCGTTAGGGACTTCCTACAATGAGCAGTTCTTC
d_gene: TRBD2; abundance: few; v_gene: TRBV2; j_gene: TRBJ2-7; CDR3aa: CASSSPLAGGSYEQYF; CDR3nt: TGTGCCAGCAGCTCTCCACTAGCGGGGGGCTCCTACGAGCAGTACTTC
d_gene: NA; abundance: NA; v_gene: TRBV12-3/TRBV12-4; j_gene: TRBJ1-2; CDR3aa: CASRETGNYGYTF; CDR3nt: TGTGCCAGCAGGGAGACAGGAAACTATGGCTACACCTTC
d_gene: TRBD1; abundance: NA; v_gene: TRBV11-3; j_gene: TRBJ2-7; CDR3aa: CASSLEMTGGSYEQYF; CDR3nt: TGTGCCAGCAGCTTAGAGATGACAGGGGGTAGCTACGAGCAGTACTTC
d_gene: TRBD1; abundance: NA; v_gene: TRBV18; j_gene: TRBJ2-1; CDR3aa: CASSPLGTGVNNEQFF; CDR3nt: TGTGCCAGCTCACCACTGGGGACAGGGGTAAACAATGAGCAGTTCTTC
d_gene: NA; abundance: once; v_gene: TRBV6-1; j_gene: TRBJ1-4; CDR3aa: CASSERVGTNEKLFF; CDR3nt: TGTGCCAGCAGTGAACGGGTTGGGACTAATGAAAAACTGTTTTTT
d_gene: TRBD2; abundance: few; v_gene: TRBV27; j_gene: TRBJ2-5; CDR3aa: CASKARLAGGSETQYF; CDR3nt: TGTGCCAGCAAAGCCCGACTAGCGGGGGGGTCAGAGACCCAGTACTTC